The table lists the clone carrying this T cell receptor beta chain with a few counts. Its specificity is not known. TCRdb reprocessed the reads via MiXCR and lists one record per CDR3 protein. Counted here are 60,000 to 75,000 distinct CDR3 sequences, under 5% occurring once; the ten biggest clones make up 22%. The data were obtained in a study of T cell repertoires in cytomegalovirus infection. Turning to the study itself: Both a matching HLA type and CMV infection were indicated by public TCR beta signatures.

Trimming left V 4 bases short and J 5 bases short, with 11 bases between. Per germline, CDR1 SGHTA and CDR2 FQGNSA. There are 13 residues in the CDR3. Study-wide results and limits: There were HLA-C-restricted CMV-specific TCR beta clonotypes dominating the ex vivo response. Carriage of CMV together with the relevant HLA was identifiable through cumulative public TCR beta family frequency.

The chain recombines TRBV7-2 with TRBJ2-5; D may match TRBD1 or TRBD2 (5 bases each). The specimen sequenced was PBMCs. The TCR sequence derives from a human donor in good health (CMV status not recorded). Some clones in this sample may be carry-over from other donors' samples. CDR3 sequence reads: CASSSGTSETQYF. The CDR3 DNA reads TGTGCCAGCAGCTCAGGGACCAGTGAGACCCAGTACTTC. Supplemented by reference TRBV7-2 and TRBJ2-5, the full variable domain reads GAGVSQSPSNKVTEKGKDVELRCDPISGHTALYWYRQSLGQGLEFLIYFQGNSAPDKSGLPSDRFSAERTGGSVSTLTIQRTQQEDSAVYLCASSSGTSETQYFGPGTRLLVL.